The rows below give T cell receptor beta chains drawn from one sample of a study of early T cells in non-severe SARS-CoV-2 infection. TCRdb ran MiXCR on the 5' RACE reads and lists one entry per CDR3 protein. The table lists around 58,000 distinct CDR3 sequences, roughly 13% of them singletons. The sequenced sample consisted of whole blood. The receptor set was obtained from an adult who was a healthcare worker with PCR-confirmed SARS-CoV-2 infection or an uninfected control (not recorded which). Each CDR3 is given with its conserved first and last residue. A D gene is named only where the DNA matches it firmly. The listing skips clone size in some rows; elsewhere it reads once, few, many or a size class.

TRBD1,17,TRBV20-1,TRBJ1-4,NA,TGCAGTGCTAGGGGACCGGGACAGGGTGGTTCTAATGAAAAACTGTTTTTT,CSARGPGQGGSNEKLFF
NA,15,TRBV7-3,TRBJ2-5,many,TGTGCCAGCAGCCCCACCGGGTCCCCCCAAGAGACCCAGTACTTC,CASSPTGSPQETQYF
NA,11,TRBV29-1,TRBJ2-1,few,TGCAGCGTTGAAGGGGGGCATGAGCAGTTCTTC,CSVEGGHEQFF
NA,13,TRBV13,TRBJ1-2,few,TGTGCCAGCAGCTTAGGGACAGTCCTTGGCTACACCTTC,CASSLGTVLGYTF
NA,12,TRBV20-1,TRBJ2-7,many,TGCAGTGCTAGTCTTCTCTTTTACGAGCAGTACTTC,CSASLLFYEQYF
NA,15,TRBV5-1,TRBJ1-1,few,TGCGCCAGCAGCTTGATCGGGGGCGCGGATACTGAAGCTTTCTTT,CASSLIGGADTEAFF
NA,14,TRBV12-3/TRBV12-4,TRBJ1-1,few,TGTGCCAGCAGTCCCCTTAGCCAGAACACTGAAGCTTTCTTT,CASSPLSQNTEAFF
TRBD1,15,TRBV20-1,TRBJ1-1,many,TGCAGTGCTAGAAACAGCCGGGACAGCTTTTTTGAAGCTTTCTTT,CSARNSRDSFFEAFF
NA,16,TRBV12-3/TRBV12-4,TRBJ1-1,many,TGTGCCAGCAGTGCCGGGAGGGATAATATGAACACTGAAGCTTTCTTT,CASSAGRDNMNTEAFF
NA,14,TRBV24-1,TRBJ1-1,NA,TGTGCCACCAGTCCCGGTAGGGGTGGCACTGAAGCTTTCTTT,CATSPGRGGTEAFF
NA,12,TRBV29-1,TRBJ2-1,many,TGCAGCGTTGAAGAAGCGATCAATGAGCAGTTCTTC,CSVEEAINEQFF
TRBD2,14,TRBV5-1,TRBJ2-3,NA,TGCGCCAGCAGCTTGGAGCCTAGCGGAGATACGCAGTATTTT,CASSLEPSGDTQYF
NA,17,TRBV21-1,TRBJ2-5,large,TGTGCCAGCAGCAAAGAATGGGGACAACCCAAGCAAGAGACCCAGTACTTC,CASSKEWGQPKQETQYF
NA,14,TRBV19,TRBJ1-5,NA,TGTGCCAGTATGAGGGACACCAGCAATCAGCCCCAGCATTTT,CASMRDTSNQPQHF
TRBD2,14,TRBV6-5,TRBJ2-5,NA,TGTGCCAGCAGTAGAATAGCGGGGCAAGAGACCCAGTACTTC,CASSRIAGQETQYF
NA,15,TRBV7-3,TRBJ2-3,many,TGTGCCAGCAGCTTAGGGCAGGGCGCAATGGGTACGCAGTATTTT,CASSLGQGAMGTQYF
TRBD1,16,TRBV29-1,TRBJ1-5,NA,TGCAGCGTCCCGGTTCGGAGACAGGGAAGGGATCAGCCCCAGCATTTT,CSVPVRRQGRDQPQHF
NA,13,TRBV6-2/TRBV6-3,TRBJ2-7,few,TGTGCCAGCAGTTACGACCGGGACTACGAGCAGTACTTC,CASSYDRDYEQYF
TRBD1,13,TRBV29-1,TRBJ1-6,NA,TGCAGCGTAGGGACAGGGCTGAATTCACCCCTCCACTTT,CSVGTGLNSPLHF
NA,14,TRBV5-5,TRBJ1-5,NA,TGTGCCAGCAGCCCTCGAGGGGCTTTAGGTCCCCAGCATTTT,CASSPRGALGPQHF
NA,13,TRBV29-1,TRBJ2-7,many,TGCAGCGTTGAAGGACAGGTCGTAGACGAGCAGTACTTC,CSVEGQVVDEQYF
NA,12,TRBV5-4,TRBJ1-1,NA,TGTGCCAGCAGCTTACTCAGCCTTGAAGCTTTCTTT,CASSLLSLEAFF
NA,15,TRBV19,TRBJ2-1,many,TGTGCCAGTAGTCCCCAAGGCAAGATTTACAATGAGCAGTTCTTC,CASSPQGKIYNEQFF
NA,13,TRBV14,TRBJ1-6,few,TGTGCCAGCAGCCAAGTCCGGGATTCACCCCTCCACTTT,CASSQVRDSPLHF